A single sample gave rise to the 10 T cell receptor beta chains below, sequenced in a study of blood T cell repertoires in COVID-19. Sequenced by immunoSEQ multiplex PCR; TCRdb stores in-frame clones only, minus some. The repertoire holds 120,000 or so clones, with roughly 85% as singletons. Sample: peripheral blood. Every receptor here comes from a human donor in a cohort sampled during active COVID-19.

The rearrangement uses TRBV2 and TRBJ1-4; 7 nucleotides line up with TRBD1. V lost 6 bases, J lost 7 bases, and 8 bases stayed unmatched. CDR1 and CDR2 from the germline V gene are SNHLY and FYNNEI. This CDR3 has 14 residues. The CDR3 DNA follows: TGTGCCAGCAGAGAGGGACAGTATAGTGAAAAACTGTTTTTT. It codes for CASREGQYSEKLFF. Supplemented by reference TRBV2 and TRBJ1-4, the full variable domain reads EPEVTQTPSHQVTQMGQEVILRCVPISNHLYFYWYRQILGQKVEFLVSFYNNEISEKSEIFDDQFSVERPDGSNFTLKIRSTKLEDSAMYFCASREGQYSEKLFFGSGTQLSVL.

The rearrangement joins TRBV7-2 to TRBJ1-1; D may be TRBD1 (6 bases). This CDR3 is built from 14 residues. The germline V and J ends were trimmed by 5 bases and 0 bases, with 10 bases remaining between them. Germline assignment: CDR1 SGHTA and CDR2 FQGNSA. The CDR3 reads CASSPQGLNTEAFF. DNA for the CDR3: TGTGCCAGCAGCCCCCAGGGGTTGAACACTGAAGCTTTCTTT.

The chain uses TRBV5-5 and TRBJ2-1, with 8 nucleotides matching TRBD1. In germline, CDR1 is SGHKS, CDR2 YYEKEE (reference sequence). After removal of 4 bases from V and 8 bases from J, the junction contained 17 bases not matched to a gene. The CDR3 consists of 17 residues. CDR3 bases: TGTGCCAGCAGCCCTCCTCCTTCAGGACAGGGTGCCGATGAGCAGTTCTTC. Protein: CASSPPPSGQGADEQFF.

The chain has TRBV27 and TRBJ2-2; possibly TRBD2 for D (5 bases). V gave up 3 bases and J gave up 1 base, with 9 bases separating them. Looked up from germline, CDR1 is MNHEY and CDR2 is SMNVEV (reference sequence). This CDR3 spans 15 amino acids. The CDR3 reads CASSFEDWNTGELFF. The CDR3 region has the DNA TGTGCCAGCAGTTTTGAGGACTGGAACACCGGGGAGCTGTTTTTT.

The chain couples TRBV9 to TRBJ2-7; a weak D match, TRBD1 (5 bases). V gave up 1 base and J gave up 0 bases, with 8 bases separating them. This CDR3 is 14 amino acids long. CDR1 SGDLS and CDR2 YYNGEE come from the germline V gene. CDR3 nucleotide sequence: TGTGCCAGCAGCGTAAGTGGGGCCTCCTACGAGCAGTACTTC. Protein: CASSVSGASYEQYF.

The gene calls are TRBV2 and TRBJ2-1, with 11 bases matching TRBD2. Trimming at V came to 7 bases and at J to 4 bases, leaving 3 bases not matched to a gene. Germline V lookup: CDR1 SNHLY, CDR2 FYNNEI. The CDR3 spans 14 residues. The CDR3 region is CASTASGGYNEQFF. The CDR3 DNA reads as TGTGCCAGCACGGCTAGCGGGGGGTACAATGAGCAGTTCTTC.

The chain employs TRBV27 and TRBJ1-1, with a possible D match to TRBD1 (5 bases). Trimming left V 5 bases short and J 1 base short, with 5 bases between. CDR1 is MNHEY, CDR2 SMNVEV, per germline (reference sequence). This CDR3 is 12 amino acids long. Written as DNA, the CDR3 is TGTGCCAGCAGTAGGGGGAACACTGAAGCTTTCTTT. Its translation: CASSRGNTEAFF.

This chain links TRBV7-9 with TRBJ2-7, with 9 bases that match TRBD2. The germline V gene has CDR1 SEHNR and CDR2 FQNEAQ (reference sequence). This CDR3 has 16 amino acids. V shed 0 bases, J shed 6 bases, and the junction held 9 bases outside the gene matches. This chain's CDR3 is CASSLASGSLRGEQYF. Here the CDR3 DNA reads TGTGCCAGCAGCTTAGCTAGCGGGAGCCTTCGAGGCGAGCAGTACTTC.

This chain connects TRBV28 to TRBJ1-2; D is possibly TRBD1 (6 bases). Germline CDR1 MDHEN, CDR2 SYDVKM. The CDR3 length is 12 residues. Trimming stripped 6 bases from V and 8 bases from J, with 13 bases between. The CDR3 protein is CASSLTGKGYTF. The DNA for the CDR3 is TGTGCCAGCAGCCTGACAGGAAAAGGCTACACCTTC.

The rearrangement links TRBV6-6 to TRBJ1-4; D uncertain. V was cut by 2 bases and J by 0 bases, with 10 bases left in between. The germline V gene encodes CDR1 MNHNY and CDR2 SVGAGI (reference sequence). CDR3 length: 16 residues. The DNA of the CDR3 is TGTGCCAGCAGTTACGAAAACAGCTCAACTAATGAAAAACTGTTTTTT. Amino acid sequence: CASSYENSSTNEKLFF.